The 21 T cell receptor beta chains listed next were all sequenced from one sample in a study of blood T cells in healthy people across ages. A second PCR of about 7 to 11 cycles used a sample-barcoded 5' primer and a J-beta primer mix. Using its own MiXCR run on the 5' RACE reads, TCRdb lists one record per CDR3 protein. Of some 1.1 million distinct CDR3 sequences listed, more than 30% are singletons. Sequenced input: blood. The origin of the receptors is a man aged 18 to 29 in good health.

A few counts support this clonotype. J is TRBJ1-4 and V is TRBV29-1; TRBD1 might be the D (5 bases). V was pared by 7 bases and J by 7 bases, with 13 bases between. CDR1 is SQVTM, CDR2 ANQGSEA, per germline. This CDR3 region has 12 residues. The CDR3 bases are TGCAGCGGAGGGGACCTGGGTGAAAAACTGTTTTTT. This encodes CSGGDLGEKLFF.

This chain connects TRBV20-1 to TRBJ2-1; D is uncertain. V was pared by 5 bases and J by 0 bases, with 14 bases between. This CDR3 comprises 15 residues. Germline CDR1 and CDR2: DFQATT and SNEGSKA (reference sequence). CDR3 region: CSADPTQNSYNEQFF. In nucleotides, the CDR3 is TGCAGTGCTGACCCGACTCAGAACTCCTACAATGAGCAGTTCTTC.

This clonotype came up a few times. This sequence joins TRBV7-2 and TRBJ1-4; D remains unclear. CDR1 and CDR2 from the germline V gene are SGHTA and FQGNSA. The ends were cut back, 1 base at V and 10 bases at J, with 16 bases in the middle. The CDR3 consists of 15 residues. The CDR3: CASSLVGEEFGKLFF. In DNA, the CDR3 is TGTGCCAGCAGCTTAGTTGGCGAAGAATTCGGAAAACTGTTTTTT. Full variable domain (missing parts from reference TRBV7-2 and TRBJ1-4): GAGVSQSPSNKVTEKGKDVELRCDPISGHTALYWYRQSLGQGLEFLIYFQGNSAPDKSGLPSDRFSAERTGGSVSTLTIQRTQQEDSAVYLCASSLVGEEFGKLFFGSGTQLSVL.

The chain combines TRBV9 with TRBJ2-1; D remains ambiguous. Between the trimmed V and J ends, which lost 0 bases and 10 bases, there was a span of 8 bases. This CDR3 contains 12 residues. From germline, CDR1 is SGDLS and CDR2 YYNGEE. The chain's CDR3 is CASSVDYGEQFF. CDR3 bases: TGTGCCAGCAGCGTAGACTATGGCGAGCAGTTCTTC.

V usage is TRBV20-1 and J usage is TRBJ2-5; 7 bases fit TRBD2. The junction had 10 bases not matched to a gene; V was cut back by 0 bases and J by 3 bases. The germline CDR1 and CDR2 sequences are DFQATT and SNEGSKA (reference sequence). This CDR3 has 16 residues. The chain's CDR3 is CSAREYGGVVEETQYF. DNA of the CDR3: TGCAGTGCTAGAGAATATGGGGGGGTGGTCGAAGAGACCCAGTACTTC.

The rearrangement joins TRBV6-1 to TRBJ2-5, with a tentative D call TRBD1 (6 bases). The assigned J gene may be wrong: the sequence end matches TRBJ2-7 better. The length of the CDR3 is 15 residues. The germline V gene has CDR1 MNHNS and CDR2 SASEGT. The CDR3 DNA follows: TGTGCCAGCAGTGAATCTATTTGGGCAGGGGACGAGCAGTACTTC. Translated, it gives CASSESIWAGDEQYF.

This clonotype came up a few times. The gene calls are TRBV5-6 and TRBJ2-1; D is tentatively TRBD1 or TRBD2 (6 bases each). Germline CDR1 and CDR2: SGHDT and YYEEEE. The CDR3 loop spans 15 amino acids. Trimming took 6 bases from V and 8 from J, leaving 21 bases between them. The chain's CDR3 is CASTFGGHLRDEQFF. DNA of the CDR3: TGTGCCAGCACCTTTGGGGGGCACCTCAGGGATGAGCAGTTCTTC.

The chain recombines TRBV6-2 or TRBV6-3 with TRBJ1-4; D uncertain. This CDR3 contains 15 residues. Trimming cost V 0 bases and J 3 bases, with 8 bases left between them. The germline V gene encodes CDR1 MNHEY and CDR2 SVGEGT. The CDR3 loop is CASSYSGAANEKLFF. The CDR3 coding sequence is TGTGCCAGCAGTTACTCGGGAGCGGCTAATGAAAAACTGTTTTTT.

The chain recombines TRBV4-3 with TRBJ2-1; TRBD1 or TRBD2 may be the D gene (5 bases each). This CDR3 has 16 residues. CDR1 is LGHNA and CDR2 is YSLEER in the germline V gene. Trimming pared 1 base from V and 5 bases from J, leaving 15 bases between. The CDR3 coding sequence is TGCGCCAGCAGCCAAGTAAAGGGGACCCAAGACAATGAGCAGTTCTTC. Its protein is CASSQVKGTQDNEQFF.

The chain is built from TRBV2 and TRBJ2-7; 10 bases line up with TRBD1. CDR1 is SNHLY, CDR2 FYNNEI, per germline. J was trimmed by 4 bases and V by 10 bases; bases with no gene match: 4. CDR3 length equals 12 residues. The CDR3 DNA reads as TGTGCCACACGGACAGGGGGGTACGAGCAGTACTTC. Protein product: CATRTGGYEQYF.

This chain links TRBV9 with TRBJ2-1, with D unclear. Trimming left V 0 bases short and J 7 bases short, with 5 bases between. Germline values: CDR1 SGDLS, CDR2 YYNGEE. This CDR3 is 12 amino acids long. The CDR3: CASSVDQNEQFF. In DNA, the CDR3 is TGTGCCAGCAGCGTAGACCAGAATGAGCAGTTCTTC.

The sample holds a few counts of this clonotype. The CDR3 DNA reads TGTGCCAGCAGTATAGCGGGGGGCCGCTCGGATACGCAGTATTTT. It encodes CASSIAGGRSDTQYF. V gene TRBV9 combines with J gene TRBJ2-3, with 10 bases aligning to TRBD2. V shed 5 bases and J 6 bases; nucleotides not matched to a gene: 9. Looked up from germline, CDR1 is SGDLS and CDR2 is YYNGEE. The CDR3 totals 15 residues.

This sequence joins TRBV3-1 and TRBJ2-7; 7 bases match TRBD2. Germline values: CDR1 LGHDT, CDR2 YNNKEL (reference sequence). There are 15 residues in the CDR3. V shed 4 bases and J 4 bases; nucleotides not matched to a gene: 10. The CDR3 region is CASSPGDGGNYEQYF. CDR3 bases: TGTGCCAGCAGCCCGGGGGACGGGGGGAATTACGAGCAGTACTTC.

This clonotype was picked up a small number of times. The CDR3 DNA reads TGTGCCAGCAGCCAAGTAACAGGGGACCCGACCGGGGAGCTGTTTTTT. Translating it yields CASSQVTGDPTGELFF. The chain carries TRBV4-2 and TRBJ2-2, with 7 bases that match TRBD1. The germline V gene encodes CDR1 LGHNA and CDR2 YNFKEQ. This CDR3 contains 16 residues. J lost 5 bases, V lost 1 base, and 7 bases had no gene match.

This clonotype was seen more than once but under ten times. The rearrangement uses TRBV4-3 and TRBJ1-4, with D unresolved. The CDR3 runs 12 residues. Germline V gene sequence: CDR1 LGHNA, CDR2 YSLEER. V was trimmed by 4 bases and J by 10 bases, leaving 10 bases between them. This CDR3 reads CASSPEIGKLFF. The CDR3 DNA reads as TGCGCCAGCAGCCCTGAAATCGGAAAACTGTTTTTT.

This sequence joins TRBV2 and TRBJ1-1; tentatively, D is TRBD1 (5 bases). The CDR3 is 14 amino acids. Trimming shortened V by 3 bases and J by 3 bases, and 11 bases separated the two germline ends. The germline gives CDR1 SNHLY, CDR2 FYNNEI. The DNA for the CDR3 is TGTGCCAGCAGTGAGGGGGGGTGGGACACTGAAGCTTTCTTT. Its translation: CASSEGGWDTEAFF.

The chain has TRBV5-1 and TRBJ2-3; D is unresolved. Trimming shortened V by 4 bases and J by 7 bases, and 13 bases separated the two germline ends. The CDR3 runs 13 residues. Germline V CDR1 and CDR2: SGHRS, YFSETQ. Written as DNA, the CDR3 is TGCGCCAGCAGCGCACGGGTCGACTATACGCAGTATTTT. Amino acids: CASSARVDYTQYF.

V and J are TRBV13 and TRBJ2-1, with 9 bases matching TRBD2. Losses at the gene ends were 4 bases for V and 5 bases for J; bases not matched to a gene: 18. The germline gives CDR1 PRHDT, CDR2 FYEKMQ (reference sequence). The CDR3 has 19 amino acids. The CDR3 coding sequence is TGTGCCAGCAGCTCCGTGGCCTACGGCGGGGGGGCCACAGACAATGAGCAGTTCTTC. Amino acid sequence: CASSSVAYGGGATDNEQFF.

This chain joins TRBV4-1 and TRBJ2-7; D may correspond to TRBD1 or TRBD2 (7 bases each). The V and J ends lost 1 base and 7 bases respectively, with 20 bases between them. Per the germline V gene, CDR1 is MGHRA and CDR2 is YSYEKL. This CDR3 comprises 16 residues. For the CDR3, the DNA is TGCGCCAGCAGCCAAGTAGCAGGGGGGGCTCGGGATGAGCAGTACTTC. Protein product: CASSQVAGGARDEQYF.

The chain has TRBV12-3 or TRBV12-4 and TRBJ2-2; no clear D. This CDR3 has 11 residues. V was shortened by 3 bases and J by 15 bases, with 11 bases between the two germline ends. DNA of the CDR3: TGTGCCAGCAGTTTCAAGGAAAAGGTGTTTTTT. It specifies CASSFKEKVFF.

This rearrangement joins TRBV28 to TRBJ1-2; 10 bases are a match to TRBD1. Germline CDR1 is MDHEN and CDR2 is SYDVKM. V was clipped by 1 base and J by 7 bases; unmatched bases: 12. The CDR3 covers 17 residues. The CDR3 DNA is TGTGCCAGCAGTTTATCCCTGACAGGGGGCGTTGGGGTTGGCTACACCTTC. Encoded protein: CASSLSLTGGVGVGYTF.